The rows below give T cell receptor beta chains drawn from one sample of a study of blood T cell repertoires in COVID-19. Only in-frame clones appear in the TCRdb table, and some are missing; sequencing was by immunoSEQ multiplex PCR. The sample has hundreds of thousands of clones; around 88% are singletons. The specimen sequenced was peripheral blood. Source of these receptors: a man aged 35 to 55 with acute or convalescent COVID-19. CDR3s include the opening cysteine and the closing phenylalanine or tryptophan. Fields, in order: D gene, J gene, V gene, clone size, CDR3 protein, CDR3 DNA. The D gene is left open where the match is weak. Clone size is not always given. Where it is, it says once, few, many or a class for expanded clones.

d_gene: -
j_gene: TRBJ2-2
v_gene: TRBV6-1
abundance: -
CDR3aa: CASSERGRARAGELFF
CDR3nt: TGTGCCAGCAGTGAAAGGGGCAGGGCCCGCGCCGGGGAGCTGTTTTTT

d_gene: TRBD1
j_gene: TRBJ2-7
v_gene: TRBV5-6
abundance: -
CDR3aa: CASSRGQLFYEQYF
CDR3nt: TGTGCCAGCAGCAGGGGACAGCTGTTCTACGAGCAGTACTTC

d_gene: -
j_gene: TRBJ2-1
v_gene: TRBV24-1
abundance: -
CDR3aa: CATSDDRTFYEQFF
CDR3nt: TGTGCCACCAGTGATGACAGGACTTTTTATGAGCAGTTCTTC

d_gene: TRBD1
j_gene: TRBJ2-7
v_gene: TRBV18
abundance: -
CDR3aa: CASSPLADRGFSYEQYF
CDR3nt: TGTGCCAGCTCACCGTTAGCGGACAGGGGATTCTCCTACGAGCAGTACTTC

d_gene: TRBD1
j_gene: TRBJ1-1
v_gene: TRBV5-1
abundance: -
CDR3aa: CASSVRQGSTEAFF
CDR3nt: TGCGCCAGCAGCGTTCGACAGGGTAGCACTGAAGCTTTCTTT

d_gene: TRBD2
j_gene: TRBJ2-6
v_gene: TRBV5-4
abundance: -
CDR3aa: CASSSSFGGAGANVLTF
CDR3nt: TGTGCCAGCAGCTCAAGTTTCGGGGGGGCTGGGGCCAACGTCCTGACTTTC

d_gene: TRBD2
j_gene: TRBJ2-1
v_gene: TRBV7-2
abundance: few
CDR3aa: CASSPGLAGNEQFF
CDR3nt: TGTGCCAGCAGCCCCGGACTAGCGGGCAATGAGCAGTTCTTC

d_gene: TRBD2
j_gene: TRBJ2-1
v_gene: TRBV7-2
abundance: -
CDR3aa: CASSLMGGFENEQFF
CDR3nt: TGTGCCAGCAGCTTAATGGGGGGGTTTGAGAATGAGCAGTTCTTC

d_gene: TRBD2
j_gene: TRBJ2-1
v_gene: TRBV10-3
abundance: -
CDR3aa: CAISESPSGGYNEQFF
CDR3nt: TGTGCCATCAGTGAGTCTCCTAGCGGGGGTTACAATGAGCAGTTCTTC

d_gene: TRBD1
j_gene: TRBJ2-1
v_gene: TRBV12-5
abundance: -
CDR3aa: CASGLPTDRNNEQFF
CDR3nt: TGTGCTAGTGGTTTACCTACGGACAGGAACAATGAGCAGTTCTTC

d_gene: -
j_gene: TRBJ2-2
v_gene: TRBV14
abundance: -
CDR3aa: CASSQFGQGYTGELFF
CDR3nt: TGTGCCAGCAGCCAATTCGGGCAGGGGTACACCGGGGAGCTGTTTTTT

d_gene: TRBD1
j_gene: TRBJ2-7
v_gene: TRBV20-1
abundance: -
CDR3aa: CSASSDRGNYEQYF
CDR3nt: TGCAGTGCTAGTTCGGACAGGGGGAACTACGAGCAGTACTTC

d_gene: -
j_gene: TRBJ1-2
v_gene: TRBV5-1
abundance: -
CDR3aa: CASSLVVGQGYTF
CDR3nt: TGCGCCAGCAGCTTGGTTGTGGGGCAAGGCTACACCTTC

d_gene: TRBD1
j_gene: TRBJ1-1
v_gene: TRBV2
abundance: -
CDR3aa: CASSAQGINTEAFF
CDR3nt: TGTGCCAGCAGTGCACAGGGGATTAACACTGAAGCTTTCTTT

d_gene: -
j_gene: TRBJ2-7
v_gene: TRBV19
abundance: -
CDR3aa: CASSMGQDRSYEQYF
CDR3nt: TGTGCCAGTAGTATGGGTCAAGACAGGTCCTACGAGCAGTACTTC

d_gene: TRBD2
j_gene: TRBJ2-2
v_gene: TRBV6-2/TRBV6-3
abundance: -
CDR3aa: CASSSRYSGRGGELFF
CDR3nt: TGTGCCAGCAGTTCCCGGTATAGCGGGCGTGGCGGGGAGCTGTTTTTT

d_gene: -
j_gene: TRBJ1-5
v_gene: TRBV19
abundance: few
CDR3aa: CASTFSRAGQPQHF
CDR3nt: TGTGCCAGTACCTTCTCCAGGGCTGGTCAGCCCCAGCATTTT

d_gene: -
j_gene: TRBJ2-1
v_gene: TRBV19
abundance: -
CDR3aa: CASSIGLGWDEQFF
CDR3nt: TGTGCCAGTAGTATAGGTTTGGGCTGGGATGAGCAGTTCTTC

d_gene: -
j_gene: TRBJ1-2
v_gene: TRBV5-8
abundance: few
CDR3aa: CASSFESSGYTF
CDR3nt: TGTGCCAGCAGCTTTGAGTCCTCGGGCTACACCTTC

d_gene: -
j_gene: TRBJ1-3
v_gene: TRBV5-6
abundance: -
CDR3aa: CASSPIGMGSSGNTIYF
CDR3nt: TGTGCCAGCAGCCCAATCGGGATGGGGAGCTCTGGAAACACCATATATTTT

d_gene: -
j_gene: TRBJ1-1
v_gene: TRBV11-2
abundance: -
CDR3aa: CASSLFEDTEAFF
CDR3nt: TGTGCCAGCAGCTTATTTGAGGACACTGAAGCTTTCTTT

d_gene: TRBD1
j_gene: TRBJ1-1
v_gene: TRBV5-1
abundance: few
CDR3aa: CASSFSGGSEAFF
CDR3nt: TGCGCCAGCAGCTTCTCAGGGGGATCCGAAGCTTTCTTT

d_gene: -
j_gene: TRBJ2-7
v_gene: TRBV3-1/TRBV3-2
abundance: -
CDR3aa: CASSQAGSYEQYF
CDR3nt: TGTGCCAGCAGCCAAGCGGGATCCTACGAGCAGTACTTC

d_gene: TRBD1
j_gene: TRBJ1-6
v_gene: TRBV7-2
abundance: -
CDR3aa: CAIPRDRGSRNSPLHF
CDR3nt: TGTGCCATCCCCCGGGACAGGGGGTCAAGGAATTCACCCCTCCACTTT

d_gene: -
j_gene: TRBJ2-1
v_gene: TRBV2
abundance: few
CDR3aa: CASNGGGYEQFF
CDR3nt: TGTGCCAGCAACGGTGGGGGGTATGAGCAGTTCTTC